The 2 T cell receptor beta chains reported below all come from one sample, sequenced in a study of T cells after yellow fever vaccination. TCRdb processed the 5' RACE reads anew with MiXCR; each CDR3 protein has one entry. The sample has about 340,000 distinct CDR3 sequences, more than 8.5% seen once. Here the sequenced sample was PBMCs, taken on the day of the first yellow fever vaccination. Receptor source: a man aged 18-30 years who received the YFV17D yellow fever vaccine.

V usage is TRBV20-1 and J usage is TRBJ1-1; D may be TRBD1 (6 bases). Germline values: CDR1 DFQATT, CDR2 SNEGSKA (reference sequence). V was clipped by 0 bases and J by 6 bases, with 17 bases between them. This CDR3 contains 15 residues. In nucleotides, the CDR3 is TGCAGTGCTAGAGATCTGGACGAACACAGGGCTGAAGCTTTCTTT. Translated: CSARDLDEHRAEAFF.

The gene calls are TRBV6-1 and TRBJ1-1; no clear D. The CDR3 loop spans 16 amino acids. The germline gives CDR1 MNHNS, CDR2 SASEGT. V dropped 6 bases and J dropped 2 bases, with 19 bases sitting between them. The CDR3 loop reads CASRSGSLPENTEAFF. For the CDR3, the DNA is TGTGCCAGCAGATCTGGCTCCTTACCAGAAAACACTGAAGCTTTCTTT.